This T cell receptor (beta chain) emerged from a study of T cell responses to AZD1222 COVID-19 vaccine. Study observations and caveats: Donors were mostly white British, more females; clonal diversity possibly underestimated. The CD4 TCRs associated with vaccination extended across spike and predominated at 160-218 and 743-854. Repertoire sampling was restricted to post-peak T cell response timepoints.

Germline-derived CDR1 and CDR2 are SNHLY and FYNNEI. V dropped 2 bases and J dropped 0 bases, with 13 bases sitting between them. This CDR3 has 16 amino acids. Clones were read by immunoSEQ multiplex PCR, and TCRdb kept only the in-frame ones, dropping some. The sample includes about 140,000 clones, around 92% of them seen just once. This clone was seen only once. Its antigen is still unknown. The chain uses TRBV2 and TRBJ1-2; no clear D gene. The TCR sequence derives from an adult who received the AZD1222 COVID-19 vaccine. The input for sequencing was peripheral blood, taken 28 days after the second AZD1222 dose. CDR3 in DNA: TGTGCCAGCAGTGAAAAGGTATTCACAGCTAACTATGGCTACACCTTC. Translation: CASSEKVFTANYGYTF.